This T cell receptor beta chain was identified during a study of T cells in Graves' hyperthyroidism and ophthalmopathy. Germline V gene sequence: CDR1 MNHEY, CDR2 SMNVEV (reference sequence). The J segment lost 2 bases and the V segment lost 6 bases, leaving 11 bases of the junction unmatched. The CDR3 covers 17 residues. It was RNA transcripts that yielded the amplified TCR beta CDR3 regions. Primed by the HTBI set, a first-round RT-PCR was run on the TCR CDR3. Using its own MiXCR run on the multiplex PCR reads, TCRdb lists one record per CDR3 protein. The sample shows roughly 580,000 distinct CDR3 sequences, around 14% of them seen only once.

The rearrangement uses TRBV27 and TRBJ2-2; 8 bases are shared with TRBD2. The sequenced sample consisted of blood. The receptor's source is a woman aged 25 to 45 with Graves' hyperthyroidism that later progressed to Graves' ophthalmopathy. CDR3 in amino acids: CASRSERLAPNTGELFF. In DNA, the CDR3 is TGTGCCAGCAGGTCGGAGAGACTAGCGCCCAACACCGGGGAGCTGTTTTTT.